Below, one T cell receptor (beta chain) is given with its context. This clone has only one observation. Its antigen is unknown. Per-nucleotide qualities are absent, and no much larger clonotype sits a single base away. From its cysteine to its phenylalanine, the CDR3 spans 18 amino acids. CDR3 DNA is the only sequence kept; it has 54 bases, read in frame from the first base. In the germline V gene, CDR1 corresponds to MNHNS and CDR2 to SASEGT. Germline trimming amounts to 2 bases on V and 5 bases on J, with 10 as the count of junction bases outside the gene matches. Patients with a history of autoimmune disease or receiving systemic immunosuppression were excluded from the trial. Peripheral blood for TCR sequencing was drawn from every dose cohort at baseline, at cycle 4 day 1 and at cycle 7 day 1. The samples were taken from a phase I, first-in-human, multicenter, open-label dose-escalation trial of ivuxolimab. The trial enrolled adults with locally advanced or metastatic head and neck squamous cell, hepatocellular, melanoma or renal cell carcinoma. Before TCR sequencing, CD4+ T cells and CD8+ T cells from peripheral blood were sorted into separate populations.

The data stem from a study of OX40 agonist ivuxolimab in advanced cancers. General notes on the study: Ivuxolimab, which targeted the costimulatory receptor OX40 (CD134), was an agonistic, fully human IgG2 monoclonal antibody. Prior anti-PD-1, anti-PD-L1 or anti-CTLA-4 therapy was permitted, and checkpoint inhibitors had been received by roughly 40% of dose-escalation patients. Partial responses occurred in three dose-escalation patients: two with cutaneous melanoma and one with hepatocellular carcinoma. Of the roughly 54 dose-escalation patients, hepatocellular carcinoma was present in roughly 19, melanoma in approximately 15, renal cell carcinoma in 9 and head and neck cancer in 9. The paper reports the monotherapy dose-escalation portion (N of about 51 patients) of the phase I ivuxolimab trial. Intravenous ivuxolimab was administered to patients every 2 weeks at six dose levels: 0.01, 0.1, 0.3, 1.5, 3 and 10 mg/kg. A male proportion of roughly 85% and a mean age of approximately 61 years, ranging from roughly 23 to 79, were recorded for the dose-escalation cohort. The purpose of peripheral TCRbeta sequencing was to test whether ivuxolimab changed TCR sequence diversity and led to clonal T-cell expansion.

To sequence the TCRbeta CDR3 region, genomic DNA was isolated from the sorted cells. The immunoSEQ Assay was used to sequence the TCRbeta CDR3 regions. TCRdb re-hosts the immuneACCESS table, in-frame sequences only. Its copies lack some clones; in the studies checked, an unresolved V gene accounts for under half of them, and the cause for the rest is not known. Across this sample there are some 50,000 clones, with 81% seen only once. Approximately 0.69% of the sample lies in the top ten. The study at large found these results: Which antigens the clonally expanded peripheral T cells were specific for was not determined. Low levels of normalized T-cell clonal expansion were also seen in some nonresponding patients. In the 0.1-3.0 mg/kg groups, partial responders had among the lowest normalized peripheral clonal expansion, particularly in CD8+ T cells. On average, CD8+ T cells showed more expanded clones than CD4+ T cells after ivuxolimab. At doses of 0.1 to 3.0 mg/kg, clonal expansion of both CD4+ and CD8+ blood T cells was observed from baseline to week 6.

The V and J segments used are TRBV6-1 and TRBJ2-5; 14 of the junction bases match TRBD2. This receptor was obtained from an adult with an advanced solid tumor such as melanoma, head and neck, liver or kidney cancer. The sample here was CD4+ or CD8+ T cells sorted from blood, taken in a trial of the OX40 agonist ivuxolimab. The CDR3 corresponds to CASSEPGLAGGLHETQYF. The nucleotides are TGTGCCAGCAGTGAACCCGGACTAGCGGGGGGCCTACACGAGACCCAGTACTTC.